This T cell receptor (beta chain) derives from a study of blood T cell repertoires in COVID-19. The wider study: Italy, Spain and the United States were the sources of the convalescent and acute COVID-19 samples. In each case, the material was cDNA or gDNA derived from T cells, B-cell-depleted T cells, or PBMCs.

Trimming removed 0 bases at V and 3 bases at J, with 8 bases between. Germline V gene lookup returns CDR1 LGHDT and CDR2 YNNKEL (reference sequence). The CDR3 is 14 amino acids. Per the original data handling: The authors estimated nucleated cell counts from reference gene primer amplification. The method was immunoSEQ multiplex PCR; TCRdb's version includes in-frame clones alone and lacks a portion of them. V and J calls and clone size are as listed in that table; D and trimming were resolved from the DNA. The table shows more than 150,000 clones, with about four fifths occurring only once. Sequenced input: peripheral blood. The chain combines TRBV3-1 (or the pseudogene TRBV3-2) with TRBJ1-2, with D uncertain. The sequence derives from a woman in her thirties or forties with acute or convalescent COVID-19. CDR3 region: CASSQESNYYGYTF. CDR3 coding DNA: TGTGCCAGCAGCCAAGAGTCAAATTACTATGGCTACACCTTC.